These T cell receptor beta chains were read from a single sample in a study of Ad26.COV2.S vaccination and SARS-CoV-2 variants. Sequencing was performed with immunoSEQ multiplex PCR; in TCRdb, only in-frame clones are kept and a portion is missing. In the table there are roughly 100,000 clones, around three quarters of which are singletons. The sequenced sample was peripheral blood, obtained after recovery from COVID-19. These TCRs come from a human donor who had recovered from COVID-19. CDR3s include the opening cysteine and the closing phenylalanine or tryptophan. The D gene is left open where the match is weak. Size is stated for part of the rows, as once, few or many counts, or as a class when the clone is expanded.

NA,TRBV19,NA,TRBJ2-7,CASTASTGLRGEQYF,TGTGCCAGTACCGCCTCGACAGGCCTGAGGGGCGAGCAGTACTTC
NA,TRBV14,NA,TRBJ1-5,CASSRGPNQPQHF,TGTGCCAGCAGCCGGGGGCCCAATCAGCCCCAGCATTTT
NA,TRBV11-2,NA,TRBJ1-2,CASSFGGTGYTF,TGTGCCAGCAGCTTCGGGGGCACGGGCTACACCTTC
NA,TRBV2,NA,TRBJ1-2,CASSPQGDYGYTF,TGTGCCAGCAGCCCACAGGGAGACTATGGCTACACCTTC
NA,TRBV29-1,NA,TRBJ2-5,CSVGPQYF,TGCAGCGTTGGCCCCCAGTACTTC
TRBD1,TRBV28,once,TRBJ2-5,CASSRHLWGQQETQYF,TGTGCCAGCAGCAGACACCTTTGGGGACAGCAAGAGACCCAGTACTTC
NA,TRBV4-2,NA,TRBJ1-1,CASSQEGTSSTEAFF,TGTGCCAGCAGCCAAGAAGGTACAAGTTCCACTGAAGCTTTCTTT
NA,TRBV3-1/TRBV3-2,NA,TRBJ2-3,CASSPRWTDTQYF,TGTGCCAGCAGCCCGAGATGGACAGATACGCAGTATTTT
NA,TRBV19,NA,TRBJ2-6,CASSSTRGADGANVLTF,TGTGCCAGTAGTTCAACCCGAGGGGCGGATGGGGCCAACGTCCTGACTTTC
TRBD1,TRBV28,NA,TRBJ1-6,CASSAGQGVSPLHF,TGTGCCAGCAGTGCCGGACAGGGAGTTTCACCCCTCCACTTT
TRBD1,TRBV10-3,NA,TRBJ2-7,CAISNGQGENYEQYF,TGTGCCATCAGTAACGGACAGGGGGAGAACTACGAGCAGTACTTC
TRBD1,TRBV4-1,NA,TRBJ1-4,CASSQGTGIEKLFF,TGCGCCAGCAGCCAGGGGACAGGGATCGAAAAACTGTTTTTT
NA,TRBV5-6,NA,TRBJ1-2,CASTSTNYGYTF,TGTGCCAGCACTTCGACCAACTATGGCTACACCTTC
TRBD1,TRBV9,NA,TRBJ2-4,CASSVAGQGWDIQYF,TGTGCCAGCAGCGTGGCCGGACAGGGTTGGGACATTCAGTACTTC
NA,TRBV5-1,few,TRBJ2-1,CASSLNRASYNEQFF,TGCGCCAGCAGCTTGAACAGGGCGTCCTACAATGAGCAGTTCTTC
NA,TRBV5-1,NA,TRBJ2-3,CASSLGTTDTQYF,TGCGCCAGCAGCTTGGGAACGACAGATACGCAGTATTTT
TRBD1,TRBV6-1,NA,TRBJ2-1,CASSGQGAKSYNEQFF,TGTGCCAGCAGTGGCCAGGGGGCCAAATCCTACAATGAGCAGTTCTTC
NA,TRBV28,NA,TRBJ1-6,CASSGGNSPLHF,TGTGCCAGCAGTGGGGGGAATTCACCCCTCCACTTT
TRBD1,TRBV11-1,NA,TRBJ1-2,CASSPGQGRGNYGYTF,TGTGCCAGCAGCCCGGGACAGGGACGGGGGAACTATGGCTACACCTTC
NA,TRBV2,NA,TRBJ2-5,CASSERNSGGETQYF,TGTGCCAGCAGTGAACGGAATAGCGGCGGAGAGACCCAGTACTTC
NA,TRBV5-4,NA,TRBJ2-1,CASSGADYTYNEQFF,TGTGCCAGCAGCGGAGCAGACTACACCTACAATGAGCAGTTCTTC
NA,TRBV7-3,NA,TRBJ2-7,CASSTGSGWEQYF,TGTGCCAGTTCGACAGGTTCGGGATGGGAGCAGTACTTC
TRBD1,TRBV5-1,NA,TRBJ1-1,CASSLVGQYREAFF,TGCGCCAGCAGCTTGGTGGGACAGTATCGCGAAGCTTTCTTT
NA,TRBV5-4,few,TRBJ2-7,CASSGGLGREQYF,TGTGCCAGCAGTGGAGGGTTGGGTCGCGAGCAGTACTTC
NA,TRBV28,NA,TRBJ1-2,CASSLEGGYGYTF,TGTGCCAGCAGTTTGGAGGGGGGCTATGGCTACACCTTC
NA,TRBV2,once,TRBJ2-6,CARLRGPGANVLTF,TGTGCCAGACTAAGAGGACCTGGGGCCAACGTCCTGACTTTC
TRBD1,TRBV28,NA,TRBJ1-2,CASRSGQDKYGYTF,TGTGCCAGCAGATCAGGACAGGATAAATATGGCTACACCTTC
TRBD1,TRBV30,NA,TRBJ1-5,CAWSGDRGRQPQHF,TGTGCCTGGAGCGGGGACAGGGGAAGGCAGCCCCAGCATTTT
TRBD1,TRBV19,NA,TRBJ2-5,CASSPRQGQETQYF,TGTGCCAGTAGTCCAAGACAGGGACAAGAGACCCAGTACTTC
TRBD2,TRBV27,NA,TRBJ2-1,CASSGGASGDNEQFF,TGTGCCAGCAGTGGGGGGGCTAGCGGGGACAATGAGCAGTTCTTC
NA,TRBV3-1/TRBV3-2,NA,TRBJ2-2,CASSQVLRELFF,TGTGCCAGCAGCCAAGTGCTTCGGGAGCTGTTTTTT
NA,TRBV6-5,NA,TRBJ2-5,CASSYSQGGPGTQYF,TGTGCCAGCAGTTACTCACAGGGCGGACCCGGGACCCAGTACTTC
TRBD1,TRBV5-1,NA,TRBJ2-7,CASSPGTGLTYEQYF,TGCGCCAGCAGTCCCGGGACAGGTCTGACCTACGAGCAGTACTTC
TRBD1,TRBV3-1/TRBV3-2,NA,TRBJ2-3,CASSQDRGGTDTQYF,TGTGCCAGCAGCCAGGACAGGGGGGGCACAGATACGCAGTATTTT
TRBD1,TRBV30,once,TRBJ1-5,CAWSVGLGQFPNQPQHF,TGTGCCTGGAGTGTAGGTCTGGGACAGTTTCCTAATCAGCCCCAGCATTTT
NA,TRBV2,NA,TRBJ1-2,CASSLIDRRNYGYTF,TGTGCCAGCAGTCTAATCGACAGGAGGAACTATGGCTACACCTTC
TRBD1,TRBV5-5,NA,TRBJ1-6,CASSTGTGGSPPLHF,TGTGCCAGCAGCACTGGGACAGGGGGCTCCCCACCCCTCCACTTT
NA,TRBV6-5,NA,TRBJ2-5,CASSYKGQETQYF,TGTGCCAGCAGTTACAAGGGCCAAGAGACCCAGTACTTC
NA,TRBV18,NA,TRBJ2-2,CASSPQTGYGTGELFF,TGTGCCAGCTCACCACAAACAGGGTACGGCACCGGGGAGCTGTTTTTT
NA,TRBV6-6,few,TRBJ1-5,CASSPSGAGASMPQHF,TGTGCCAGCAGCCCCTCAGGGGCAGGGGCGTCAATGCCCCAGCATTTT
NA,TRBV30,NA,TRBJ2-7,CAWSDFYEQYF,TGTGCCTGGAGTGATTTCTACGAGCAGTACTTC
NA,TRBV5-5,NA,TRBJ2-2,CASCPGTHTGELFF,TGTGCCAGCTGCCCCGGGACACACACCGGGGAGCTGTTTTTT
TRBD1,TRBV7-6,NA,TRBJ1-2,CASSPNDPRQGGYTF,TGTGCCAGCAGCCCCAACGATCCGCGACAGGGTGGCTACACCTTC
NA,TRBV6-6,NA,TRBJ2-2,CASSSGYSRELFF,TGTGCCAGCAGTTCAGGCTACTCTAGGGAGCTGTTTTTT
TRBD1,TRBV7-2,NA,TRBJ2-2,CASNQETGFTGELFF,TGTGCCAGCAACCAGGAGACAGGGTTCACCGGGGAGCTGTTTTTT
NA,TRBV6-5,few,TRBJ1-1,CASSYVESGHTEAFF,TGTGCCAGCAGTTACGTTGAATCGGGACACACTGAAGCTTTCTTT
NA,TRBV30,NA,TRBJ1-4,CAWSGKQFATNEKLFF,TGTGCCTGGAGTGGTAAACAGTTTGCAACTAATGAAAAACTGTTTTTT
TRBD1,TRBV12-5,once,TRBJ1-2,CASGLVRGGQGVIGYTF,TGTGCTAGTGGTTTGGTACGTGGCGGACAGGGGGTTATTGGCTACACCTTC
TRBD1,TRBV12-3/TRBV12-4,NA,TRBJ2-7,CASSSHRGYEQYF,TGTGCCAGCAGTTCGCACAGGGGCTACGAGCAGTACTTC
TRBD1,TRBV7-2,NA,TRBJ2-2,CASSLRDRAGELFF,TGTGCCAGCAGCTTACGGGACAGGGCCGGGGAGCTGTTTTTT
NA,TRBV5-1,NA,TRBJ1-4,CASSGDGNEKLFF,TGCGCCAGCAGCGGGGATGGCAATGAAAAACTGTTTTTT
NA,TRBV6-7,NA,TRBJ2-1,CASSYSSTFQQLSYNEQFF,TGTGCCAGCAGTTACTCGTCCACCTTTCAGCAGTTGTCCTACAATGAGCAGTTCTTC
NA,TRBV7-5,NA,TRBJ1-5,CVRSSALLYSNQPQHF,TGTGTCAGAAGCTCGGCACTCCTCTATAGCAATCAGCCCCAGCATTTT
TRBD2,TRBV28,once,TRBJ2-7,CASSRPTSGGIDEQYF,TGTGCCAGCAGCCGTCCAACTAGCGGGGGGATCGACGAGCAGTACTTC
TRBD1,TRBV12-5,NA,TRBJ1-1,CASGFQLFPRTGRNTEAFF,TGTGCTAGTGGTTTCCAACTTTTTCCTAGGACAGGGAGGAACACTGAAGCTTTCTTT